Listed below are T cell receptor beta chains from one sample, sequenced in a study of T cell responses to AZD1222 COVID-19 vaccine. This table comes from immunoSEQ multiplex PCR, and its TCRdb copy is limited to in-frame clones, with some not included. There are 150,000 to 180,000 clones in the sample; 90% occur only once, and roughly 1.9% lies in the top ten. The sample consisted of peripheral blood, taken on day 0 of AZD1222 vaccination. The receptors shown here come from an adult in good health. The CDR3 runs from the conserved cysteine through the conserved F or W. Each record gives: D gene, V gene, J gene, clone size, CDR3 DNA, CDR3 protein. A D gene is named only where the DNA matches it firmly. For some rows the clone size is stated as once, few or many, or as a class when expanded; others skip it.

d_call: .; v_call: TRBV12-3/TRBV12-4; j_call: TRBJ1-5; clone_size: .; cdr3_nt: TGTGCCAGCAGCCGTACAGAGAATCAGCCCCAGCATTTT; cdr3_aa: CASSRTENQPQHF
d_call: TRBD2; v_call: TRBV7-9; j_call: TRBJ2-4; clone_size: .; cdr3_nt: TGTGCCAGCGCCGGGGGGGAAAACATTCAGTACTTC; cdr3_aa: CASAGGENIQYF
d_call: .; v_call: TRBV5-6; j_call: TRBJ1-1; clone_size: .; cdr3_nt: TGTGCCAGCAGCTTGGATATCAAGATCACTGAAGCTTTCTTT; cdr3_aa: CASSLDIKITEAFF
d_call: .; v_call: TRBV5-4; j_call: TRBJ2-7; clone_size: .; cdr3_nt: TGTGCCAGCAGCTGGGCGGGGAAGGGCTACGAGCAGTACTTC; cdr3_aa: CASSWAGKGYEQYF
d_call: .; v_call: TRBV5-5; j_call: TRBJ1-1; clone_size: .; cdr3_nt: TGTGCCAGCAGCTTGCGAACAAACACTGAAGCTTTCTTT; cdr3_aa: CASSLRTNTEAFF
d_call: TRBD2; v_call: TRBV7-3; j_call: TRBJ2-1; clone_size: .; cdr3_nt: TGTGCCAGCAGCTTAAGCGGGAGTCCCTACAATGAGCAGTTCTTC; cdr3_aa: CASSLSGSPYNEQFF
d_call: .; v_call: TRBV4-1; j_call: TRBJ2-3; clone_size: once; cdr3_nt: TGCGCCAGCAGCCGCGACACAGCGGCCCCCGCAGATACGCAGTATTTT; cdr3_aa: CASSRDTAAPADTQYF
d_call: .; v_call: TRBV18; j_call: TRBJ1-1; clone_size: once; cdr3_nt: TGTGCCAGCTCACCACCGGGTGTAAGGGGTGTCACTGAAGCTTTCTTT; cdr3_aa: CASSPPGVRGVTEAFF
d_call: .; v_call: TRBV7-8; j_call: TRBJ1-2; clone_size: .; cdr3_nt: TGTGCCAGCAGCTTAGCGGGGGGGGAAAACACCTTC; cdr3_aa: CASSLAGGENTF
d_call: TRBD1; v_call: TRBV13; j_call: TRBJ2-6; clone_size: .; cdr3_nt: TGTGCCAGCAGCTTATGGGACAGGACCCCCCCTGGGGCCAACGTCCTGACTTTC; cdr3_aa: CASSLWDRTPPGANVLTF
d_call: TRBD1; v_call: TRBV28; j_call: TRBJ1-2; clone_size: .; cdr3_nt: TGTGCCAGCAGTCAGTCAGGGGGACTCTATGGCTACACCTTC; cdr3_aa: CASSQSGGLYGYTF
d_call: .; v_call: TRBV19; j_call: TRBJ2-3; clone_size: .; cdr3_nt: TGTGCCAGTAGTATGGGGAGGCAGGTGGGGACAGATACGCAGTATTTT; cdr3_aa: CASSMGRQVGTDTQYF
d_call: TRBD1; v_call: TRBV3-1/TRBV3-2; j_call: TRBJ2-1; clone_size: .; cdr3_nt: TGTGCCAGCAGCCAAGAAGGCAGGGGGCTTCTGGCTCGGGGCAATGAGCAGTTCTTC; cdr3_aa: CASSQEGRGLLARGNEQFF
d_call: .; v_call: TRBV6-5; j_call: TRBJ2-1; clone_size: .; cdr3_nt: TGTGCCAGCAGTCCTAGGCCCTACAATGAGCAGTTCTTC; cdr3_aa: CASSPRPYNEQFF
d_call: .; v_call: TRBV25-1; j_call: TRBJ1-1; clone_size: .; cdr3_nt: TGTGCCAGCAGTCGCCGAGGGAACACTGAAGCTTTCTTT; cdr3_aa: CASSRRGNTEAFF
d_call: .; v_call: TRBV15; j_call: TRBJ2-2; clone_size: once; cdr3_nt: TGTGCCACCAGCAGGGAAAATACCGGGGAGCTGTTTTTT; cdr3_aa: CATSRENTGELFF
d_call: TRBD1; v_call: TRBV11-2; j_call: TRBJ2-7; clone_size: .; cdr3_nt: TGTGCCAGCAGCTTAAGATACGGGACAGACTACGAGCAGTACTTC; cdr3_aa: CASSLRYGTDYEQYF
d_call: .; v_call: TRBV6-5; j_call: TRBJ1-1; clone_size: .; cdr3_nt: TGTGCCAGCAGTTATAAGACAGCAATGAACACTGAAGCTTTCTTT; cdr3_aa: CASSYKTAMNTEAFF
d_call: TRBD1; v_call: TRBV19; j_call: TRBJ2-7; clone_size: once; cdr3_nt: TGTGCCAGTAGTATTGTCGGACAGGCCTACGAGCAGTACTTC; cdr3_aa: CASSIVGQAYEQYF
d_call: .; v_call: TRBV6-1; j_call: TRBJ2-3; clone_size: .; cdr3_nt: TGTGCCAGCAGTGAATTAAGGGACACAGATACGCAGTATTTT; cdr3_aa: CASSELRDTDTQYF
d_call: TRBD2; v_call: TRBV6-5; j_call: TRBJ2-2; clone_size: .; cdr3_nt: TGTGCCAGCAGGTTAGCGGGAGAGACCGGGGAGCTGTTTTTT; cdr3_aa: CASRLAGETGELFF
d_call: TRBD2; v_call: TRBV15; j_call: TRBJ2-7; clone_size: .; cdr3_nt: TGTGCCACCAGCAGTCGAACCCCGTCCCCGGGAGGAACCTACGAGCAGTACTTC; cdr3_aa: CATSSRTPSPGGTYEQYF
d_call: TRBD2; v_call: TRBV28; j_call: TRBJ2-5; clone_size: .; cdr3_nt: TGTGCCAGCAGCTCTAACGGGAGGGAGGTAGAGACCCAGTACTTC; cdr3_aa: CASSSNGREVETQYF
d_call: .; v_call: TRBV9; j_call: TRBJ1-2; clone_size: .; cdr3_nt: TGTGCCAGCAGCCCAACTGGCCTTCGCGCCTATGGCTACACCTTC; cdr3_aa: CASSPTGLRAYGYTF
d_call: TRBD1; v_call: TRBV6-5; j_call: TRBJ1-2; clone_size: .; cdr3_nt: TGTGCCACTCAGGACAGGGGCTATGGCTACACCTTC; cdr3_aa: CATQDRGYGYTF
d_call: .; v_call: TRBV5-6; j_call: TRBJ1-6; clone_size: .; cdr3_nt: TGTGCCAGCAGCTTGGGCAGGAAAAGCTCCTATAATTCACCCCTCCACTTT; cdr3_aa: CASSLGRKSSYNSPLHF
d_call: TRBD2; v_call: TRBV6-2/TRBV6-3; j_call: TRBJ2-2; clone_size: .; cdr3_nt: TGTGCCAGCAGTTACTCCGGGAGGGCCACCGGGGAGCTGTTTTTT; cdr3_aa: CASSYSGRATGELFF
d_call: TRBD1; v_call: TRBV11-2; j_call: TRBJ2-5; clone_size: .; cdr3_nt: TGTGCCAGCAGCCCCTCAAGGGGGCAGGTAGAGACCCAGTACTTC; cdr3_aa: CASSPSRGQVETQYF
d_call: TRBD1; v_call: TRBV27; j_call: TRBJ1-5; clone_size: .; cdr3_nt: TGTGCCAGCAGATTACAGGGGATCTTGAGCAATCAGCCCCAGCATTTT; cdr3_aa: CASRLQGILSNQPQHF
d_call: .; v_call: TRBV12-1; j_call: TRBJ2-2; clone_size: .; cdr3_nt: TGTGCCAGCAGCTTACGGGACAGGGAGGACACCGGGGAGCTGTTTTTT; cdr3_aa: CASSLRDREDTGELFF
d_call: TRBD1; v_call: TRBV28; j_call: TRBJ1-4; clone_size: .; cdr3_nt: TGTGCCAGCAGTTTGGTCGGGACAGTGCTTAATGAAAAACTGTTTTTT; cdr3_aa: CASSLVGTVLNEKLFF
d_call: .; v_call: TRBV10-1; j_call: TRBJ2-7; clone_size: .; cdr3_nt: TGCGCCAGCAGTGATGGTGTCTCCTACGAGCAGTACTTC; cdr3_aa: CASSDGVSYEQYF
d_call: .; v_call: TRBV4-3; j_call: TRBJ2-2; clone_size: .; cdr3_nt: TGCGCCAGCAGCCAAGACCGGGGCACCGGGGAGCTGTTTTTT; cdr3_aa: CASSQDRGTGELFF
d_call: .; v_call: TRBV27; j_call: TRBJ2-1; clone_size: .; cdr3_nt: TGTGCCAGCAGTTCCTTCGGTATTGGACTTCACTACAATGAGCAGTTCTTC; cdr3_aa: CASSSFGIGLHYNEQFF
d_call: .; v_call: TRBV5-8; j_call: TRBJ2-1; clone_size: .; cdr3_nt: TGTGCCAGCAGCTTGGTTCCAGCCTCCTACAATGAGCAGTTCTTC; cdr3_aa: CASSLVPASYNEQFF
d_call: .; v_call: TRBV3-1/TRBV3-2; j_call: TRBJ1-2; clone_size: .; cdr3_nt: TGTGCCAGCAGCCAGGGAGGGGCGTCAGCTAACTATGGCTACACCTTC; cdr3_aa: CASSQGGASANYGYTF
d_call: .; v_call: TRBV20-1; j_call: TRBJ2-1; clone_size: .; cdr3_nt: TGCAGTGCTAATGACAGGCTGAATGAGCAGTTCTTC; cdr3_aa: CSANDRLNEQFF
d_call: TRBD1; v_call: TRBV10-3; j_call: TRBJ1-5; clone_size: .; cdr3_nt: TGTGCCATCAGTGAGGGGACAGGAGCCGTTGGACAGCCCCAGCATTTT; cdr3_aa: CAISEGTGAVGQPQHF
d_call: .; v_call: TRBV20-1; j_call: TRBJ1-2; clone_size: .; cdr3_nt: TGCAGTGCTTCGGGGGGAGGCTACACCTTC; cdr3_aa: CSASGGGYTF
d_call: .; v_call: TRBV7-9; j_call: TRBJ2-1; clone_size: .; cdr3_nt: TGTGCCAGCAGCCTCGACAGTGAGCAGTTCTTC; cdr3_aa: CASSLDSEQFF
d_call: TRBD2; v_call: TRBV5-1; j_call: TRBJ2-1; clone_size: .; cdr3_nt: TGCGCCAGCAGCAAGGGACTAGCGTACAATGAGCAGTTCTTC; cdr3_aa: CASSKGLAYNEQFF
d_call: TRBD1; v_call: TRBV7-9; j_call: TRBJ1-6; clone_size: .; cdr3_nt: TGTGCCAGCAGCTCCGGGACAGGGGGCGGGATGGGTAATTCACCCCTCCACTTT; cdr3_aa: CASSSGTGGGMGNSPLHF
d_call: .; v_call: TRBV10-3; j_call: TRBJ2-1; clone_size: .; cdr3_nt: TGTGCCATCAGTGAAAACAGTTACAATGAGCAGTTCTTC; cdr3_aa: CAISENSYNEQFF
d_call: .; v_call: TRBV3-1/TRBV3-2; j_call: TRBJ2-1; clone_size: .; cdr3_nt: TGTGCCAGCAGCCAACTCTCACCCATCGGGGAGCAGTTCTTC; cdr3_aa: CASSQLSPIGEQFF
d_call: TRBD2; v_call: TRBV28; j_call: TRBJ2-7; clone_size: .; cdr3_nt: TGTGCCAGCAGTTTAGGGACTAGCGTATACGAGCAGTACTTC; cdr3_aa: CASSLGTSVYEQYF
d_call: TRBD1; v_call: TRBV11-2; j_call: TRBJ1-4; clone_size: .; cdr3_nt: TGTGCCAGCAGCTTAGGCTCTGGGACAGGGGGATGGGAAAAACTGTTTTTT; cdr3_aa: CASSLGSGTGGWEKLFF
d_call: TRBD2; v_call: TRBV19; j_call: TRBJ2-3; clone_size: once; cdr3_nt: TGTGCCAGTAGGACTAGCGGGAGGGCAGATACGCAGTATTTT; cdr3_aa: CASRTSGRADTQYF
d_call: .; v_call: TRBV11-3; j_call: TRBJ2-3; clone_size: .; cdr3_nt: TGTGCCAGCAGCTTAGACAGGGCAGATACGCAGTATTTT; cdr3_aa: CASSLDRADTQYF
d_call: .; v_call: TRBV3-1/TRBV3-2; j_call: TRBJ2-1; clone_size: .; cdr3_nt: TGTGCCAGCAGCCAAGGTGTCAGGGCGTACAATGAGCAGTTCTTC; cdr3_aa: CASSQGVRAYNEQFF
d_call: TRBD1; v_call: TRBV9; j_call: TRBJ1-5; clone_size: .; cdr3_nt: TGTGCCAGCAGCGCCGGGACAGGGAATAATCAGCCCCAGCATTTT; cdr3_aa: CASSAGTGNNQPQHF
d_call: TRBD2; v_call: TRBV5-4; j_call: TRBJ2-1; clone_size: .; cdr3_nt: TGTGCCAGCAGCTTGGTTGCGGGAGAAAACAATGAGCAGTTCTTC; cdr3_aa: CASSLVAGENNEQFF
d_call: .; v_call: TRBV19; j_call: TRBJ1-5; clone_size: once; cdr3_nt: TGTGCCAGTAGTTTAGCGGGGAGGGGCAATCAGCCCCAGCATTTT; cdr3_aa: CASSLAGRGNQPQHF
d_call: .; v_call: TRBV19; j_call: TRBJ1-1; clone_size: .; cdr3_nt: TGTGCCAGTTTCACACTAGGAGCGAACACTGAAGCTTTCTTT; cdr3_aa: CASFTLGANTEAFF
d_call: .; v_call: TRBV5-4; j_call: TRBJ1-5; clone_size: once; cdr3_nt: TGTGCCAGCAGCTTGGACACGAGCAATCAGCCCCAGCATTTT; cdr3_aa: CASSLDTSNQPQHF
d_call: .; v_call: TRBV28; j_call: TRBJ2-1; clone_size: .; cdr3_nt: TGTGCCAGCAGGTCGCGTTCCTACAATGAGCAGTTCTTC; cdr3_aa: CASRSRSYNEQFF